This record looks at one TCR beta chain sequence and its context. This sample was included in a study of blood T cell repertoires in COVID-19. Study-wide context: Acute and convalescent COVID-19 specimens originated in the United States, Italy and Spain.

All enrollees were roughly 18 to 90 years old and from 25 or so US areas. Clinical history reported by participants formed the basis on which cohorts were assigned. Before being deemed recovered, Cohort 3 donors had two negative PCRs, clearance, or symptom resolution. Profiling relied on immunoSEQ multiplex PCR, and the TCRdb table lists in-frame clones only, not all of them. The repertoire consists of fewer than 200,000 clones, with around 84% occurring once and the leading ten covering under 9.5%. V dropped 6 bases and J dropped 6; count of bases not matched to a gene: 8. The CDR3 contains 14 residues. Germline V gene sequence: CDR1 MNHEY, CDR2 SMNVEV (reference sequence).

Sample: PBMCs or T cells enriched from blood (not recorded which). The chain recombines TRBV27 with TRBJ2-3; 8 bases agree with TRBD2. The sequence was obtained from a man aged 45-65 years who had recovered from COVID-19. The CDR3 sequence: CASSTGGWSDTQYF. As DNA, the CDR3 is TGTGCCAGCAGCACGGGGGGGTGGAGTGATACGCAGTATTTT.